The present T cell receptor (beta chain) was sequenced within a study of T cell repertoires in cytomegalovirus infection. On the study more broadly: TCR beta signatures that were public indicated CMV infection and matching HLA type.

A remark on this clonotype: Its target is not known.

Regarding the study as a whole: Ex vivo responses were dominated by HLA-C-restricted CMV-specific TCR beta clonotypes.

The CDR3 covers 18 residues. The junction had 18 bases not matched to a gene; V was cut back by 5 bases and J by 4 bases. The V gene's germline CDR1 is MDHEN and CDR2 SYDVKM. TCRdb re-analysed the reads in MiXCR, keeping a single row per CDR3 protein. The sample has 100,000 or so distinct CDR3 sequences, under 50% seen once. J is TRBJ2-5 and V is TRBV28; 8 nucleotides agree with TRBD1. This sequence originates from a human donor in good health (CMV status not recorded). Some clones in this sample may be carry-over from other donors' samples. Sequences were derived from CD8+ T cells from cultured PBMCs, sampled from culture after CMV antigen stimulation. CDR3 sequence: CASSRMTGTGPWGETQYF. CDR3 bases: TGTGCCAGCAGTCGAATGACCGGGACAGGCCCTTGGGGAGAGACCCAGTACTTC.